This passage covers 6 T cell receptor beta chains from one sample sequenced in a study of CXCR3-negative and CXCR3-positive naive CD8 T cells (dated by TCRdb to the late 2010s). The sequencing machine was a NextSeq 550. The Human TCR Profiling Kit (MiLaboratory) was used to make UMI-labeled 5' RACE TRB cDNA libraries. After reprocessing by TCRdb, each CDR3 protein sequence is one entry, and no DNA is given. The table held for this sample gives some 6,000 distinct CDR3 sequences. The ten largest clones take up 2% to 2.5% of the sample. The sequencing sample was made of naive CXCR3- CD8+ T cells from blood. The cell subset or site label on this specimen signifies: CD45RO-CCR7+CD27+CD95- naive CD8+ T cells lacking CXCR3 (TNR3-). These receptors were obtained from a human donor in good health. Some clones in this sample may be carry-over from other donors' samples.

This clonotype registers medium-sized by frequency. This chain uses TRBV27 with TRBJ1-5; with no DNA, the TCRdb D assignment of TRBD1 cannot be verified. The germline V gene has CDR1 MNHEY and CDR2 SMNVEV (reference sequence). The CDR3 consists of 14 residues. CDR3 sequence: CASNRGYSNQPQHF.

The gene calls are TRBV18 and TRBJ2-7; the TRBD1 assignment by TCRdb is unverifiable without DNA. Germline CDR1 reads KGHSH; CDR2 reads LQKENI. This CDR3 comprises 15 residues. CDR3 in amino acids: CASSPFGQVSYEQYF.

CDR3: CSAPSGDYYEQYF. The chain couples TRBV20-1 to TRBJ2-7. This CDR3 has 13 residues. Germline loops: CDR1 DFQATT, CDR2 SNEGSKA (reference sequence).

This rearrangement joins TRBV29-1 to TRBJ1-5; TCRdb's D call, TRBD1, is unchecked because there is no DNA. This CDR3 region has 14 residues. Germline V gene data show CDR1 as SQVTM and CDR2 as ANQGSEA. CDR3 sequence reads: CSVGGDRSNQPQHF.

Considering frequency, this clonotype is medium-sized (0.01 to 0.1%). V gene TRBV19 combines with J gene TRBJ2-1. Germline V gene sequence: CDR1 LNHDA, CDR2 SQIVND (reference sequence). The CDR3 covers 12 residues. The CDR3 reads CASSYTGNEQFF.

CDR3 loop: CASSPGIPTHTDTQYF. The chain joins TRBV7-2 to TRBJ2-3; TCRdb proposes TRBD1, but this gene call is untestable without DNA. This CDR3 is built from 16 residues. Germline CDR1 is SGHTA and CDR2 is FQGNSA.